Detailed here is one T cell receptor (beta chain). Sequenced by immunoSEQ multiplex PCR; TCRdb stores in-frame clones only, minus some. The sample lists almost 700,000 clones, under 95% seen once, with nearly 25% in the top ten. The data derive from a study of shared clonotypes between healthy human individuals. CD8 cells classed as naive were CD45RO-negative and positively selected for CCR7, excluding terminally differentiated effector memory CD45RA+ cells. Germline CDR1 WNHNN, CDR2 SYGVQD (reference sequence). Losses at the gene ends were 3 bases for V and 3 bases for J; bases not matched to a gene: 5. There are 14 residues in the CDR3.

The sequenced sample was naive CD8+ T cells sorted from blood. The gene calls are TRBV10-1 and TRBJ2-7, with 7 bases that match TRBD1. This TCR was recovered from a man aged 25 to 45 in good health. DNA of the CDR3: TGCGCCAGCAGTGACTACAGGGGCCGCTACGAGCAGTACTTC. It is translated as CASSDYRGRYEQYF.